This is a list of T cell receptor beta chains from one sample in a study of early T cells in non-severe SARS-CoV-2 infection. TCRdb analysed the 5' RACE reads with MiXCR anew, one entry per CDR3 protein. Seen here are 100,000 to 150,000 distinct CDR3 sequences, 15% observed once, and the top ten hold 20% to 25%. The specimen was whole blood. These receptors came from an adult who was a healthcare worker with PCR-confirmed SARS-CoV-2 infection or an uninfected control (not recorded which). Each CDR3 is given with its conserved first and last residue. A D gene is named only where the DNA matches it firmly. Expanded clones are given a class, and other clones once, few, many or no size at all.

D	size	V	J	DNA	CDR3
TRBD1	few	TRBV12-3/TRBV12-4	TRBJ2-7	TGTGCCAGCAGTATCGGACAGGGGAATTGGAACGAGCAGTACTTC	CASSIGQGNWNEQYF
NA	few	TRBV20-1	TRBJ2-2	TGCAGTGCTAGCGGCTGGAAGCGCGGAAAAGATACGAACACCGGGGAGCTGTTTTTT	CSASGWKRGKDTNTGELFF
NA	NA	TRBV3-1	TRBJ1-2	TGTGCCAGCAGCCAAGTCGGACCTGGCTACACCTTC	CASSQVGPGYTF
TRBD1	few	TRBV10-1	TRBJ1-1	TGCGCCAGCAATGGACAGGGGGAGCTGAACACTGAAGCTTTCTTT	CASNGQGELNTEAFF
NA	few	TRBV5-1	TRBJ1-6	TGCGCCAGCAGCTTGGCCCAGGGCTATAATTCACCCCTCCACTTT	CASSLAQGYNSPLHF
NA	few	TRBV7-3	TRBJ2-1	TGTGCCAGCAGCTCCGGGACTGGCTCCTACAATGAGCAGTTCTTC	CASSSGTGSYNEQFF
NA	NA	TRBV7-9	TRBJ2-2	TGTGCCAGCAGCCCCTCGGGAAACACCGGGGAGCTGTTTTTT	CASSPSGNTGELFF
NA	NA	TRBV7-9	TRBJ2-3	TGTGCCAGCAGCTTTGCCGGCTACACAGATACGCAGTATTTT	CASSFAGYTDTQYF
NA	many	TRBV20-1	TRBJ2-5	TGCAGTGCTACCTCGATCACCCACCAAACCCAGTACTTC	CSATSITHQTQYF
TRBD1	NA	TRBV12-3/TRBV12-4	TRBJ2-7	TGTGCCAGCAGTTTCGGGACAGGGGACGAGCAGTACTTC	CASSFGTGDEQYF
NA	many	TRBV12-3/TRBV12-4	TRBJ1-1	TGTGCCAGCAGTTACGGGACGGGGATCATGAACACTGAAGCTTTCTTT	CASSYGTGIMNTEAFF
NA	NA	TRBV15	TRBJ2-7	TGTGCCACCGGCTCCCCTGGGGAAGACTACGAGCAGTACTTC	CATGSPGEDYEQYF
NA	many	TRBV5-1	TRBJ2-1	TGCGCCAGCAGCGAAGGGGGGAGCCGCTACAATGAGCAGTTCTTC	CASSEGGSRYNEQFF
TRBD2	few	TRBV12-3/TRBV12-4	TRBJ2-2	TGTGCCAGCAGGTATCTGGGACTAGTCTACACCGGGGAGCTGTTTTTT	CASRYLGLVYTGELFF
NA	NA	TRBV7-9	TRBJ1-1	TGTGCCAGCAGACCACCTTCCCAGATGAACACTGAAGCTTTCTTT	CASRPPSQMNTEAFF
NA	few	TRBV20-1	TRBJ1-2	TGCAGTGCTACCCGACTGGATTTGAATGGCTACACCTTC	CSATRLDLNGYTF
NA	NA	TRBV30	TRBJ1-1	TGTGCCTGGCAGGCCCAAGGGACTGAAGCTTTCTTT	CAWQAQGTEAFF
NA	many	TRBV7-9	TRBJ1-1	TGTGCCACTTACAGCTTCGGCACTGAAGCTTTCTTT	CATYSFGTEAFF
TRBD1	few	TRBV29-1	TRBJ2-7	TGCAGCGTCGTATGGGGGACAGAGCCCTACGAGCAGTACTTC	CSVVWGTEPYEQYF
NA	few	TRBV12-5	TRBJ1-2	TGTGCTAGTGGTTTGATAACAACCGTGAACTATGGCTACACCTTC	CASGLITTVNYGYTF
NA	NA	TRBV20-1	TRBJ1-3	TGCAGTGCTAGATCAGGGGAAGCGGGAAACACCATATATTTT	CSARSGEAGNTIYF
NA	NA	TRBV3-1	TRBJ2-3	TGTGCCAGCAGCCAATCGTGGGGGATTTCCACAGATACGCAGTATTTT	CASSQSWGISTDTQYF
NA	NA	TRBV10-3	TRBJ2-2	TGTGCCATCAGTGAGCGAACTCCTAATCAGGGGGAGCTGTTTTTT	CAISERTPNQGELFF
TRBD2	few	TRBV12-3/TRBV12-4	TRBJ2-1	TGTGCCAGCGGCCCCGGACCCGGGGGGTTTAGTGAGCAGTTCTTC	CASGPGPGGFSEQFF
NA	few	TRBV5-5	TRBJ2-7	TGTGCCAGCAGCTGGTGGGACGGAGCCTACGAGCAGTACTTC	CASSWWDGAYEQYF
NA	NA	TRBV9	TRBJ1-6	TGTGCCAGCAGCCCTACGGACATACTTAATTCACCCCTCCACTTT	CASSPTDILNSPLHF
TRBD2	few	TRBV4-2	TRBJ2-5	TGTGCCAGCAGCCAATTAGCGGGGGGGAGAGAGACCCAGTACTTC	CASSQLAGGRETQYF
NA	few	TRBV7-8	TRBJ2-1	TGTGCCAGCAGCTTAGTTGAGCAGTTCTTC	CASSLVEQFF
NA	NA	TRBV20-1	TRBJ1-1	TGCAGTGCTTCAGCGGGGGGGCCGAACACTGAAGCTTTCTTT	CSASAGGPNTEAFF
NA	few	TRBV3-1	TRBJ2-7	TGTGCCAGCAGCCCCTTCAGGGCCTCCTACGAGCAGTACTTC	CASSPFRASYEQYF
NA	few	TRBV18	TRBJ2-1	TGTGCCAGCTCACCACTAGGGGCGGGGAATGAGCAGTTCTTC	CASSPLGAGNEQFF
TRBD2	few	TRBV20-1	TRBJ2-3	TGCAGTGCTCCGACTAGCGGGGTCACAGATACGCAGTATTTT	CSAPTSGVTDTQYF
NA	NA	TRBV7-3	TRBJ2-3	TGTGCCAGCAGCTCTAGGGTTGGGGGCGGGACAGATACGCAGTATTTT	CASSSRVGGGTDTQYF
NA	few	TRBV4-2	TRBJ2-1	TGTGCCAGCAGCCAAGACAGGGGAGTCGGTGAGCAGTTCTTC	CASSQDRGVGEQFF
NA	NA	TRBV29-1	TRBJ1-5	TGCAGCGTTGTAATAGACAATCAGCCCCAGCATTTT	CSVVIDNQPQHF
NA	NA	TRBV18	TRBJ1-4	TGTGCCAGCTCACCAGGGATTCGTGAAAAACTGTTTTTT	CASSPGIREKLFF
NA	few	TRBV3-1	TRBJ1-2	TGTGCCAGCAGCCAAAGGGGAGGCTACACCTTC	CASSQRGGYTF
TRBD1	NA	TRBV11-1	TRBJ2-1	TGTGCCAGCAGCTCACAGGGGCTAGCTGAGCAGTTCTTC	CASSSQGLAEQFF
NA	few	TRBV3-1	TRBJ1-6	TGTGCCAGCACCCCCGGGGGCTCCTATAATTCACCCCTCCACTTT	CASTPGGSYNSPLHF
TRBD2	many	TRBV7-9	TRBJ2-5	TGTGCCAGCAGGCCTAGCGGGCAAGAGACCCAGTACTTC	CASRPSGQETQYF
NA	few	TRBV5-1	TRBJ2-7	TGCGCCAGCAGCTCCCGCGGGGCCTACGAGCAGTACTTC	CASSSRGAYEQYF
NA	NA	TRBV30	TRBJ1-6	TGTGCCTGGAGTGGGCTTACAGATTCACCCCTCCACTTT	CAWSGLTDSPLHF